The source of this T cell receptor (beta chain) is a study of blood T cell repertoires in COVID-19. Study-wide context: Some COVID-19 samples were acute and others convalescent; all came from the United States, Italy and Spain. T cells, B-cell-depleted T cells, or PBMCs supplied cDNA or gDNA.

Per the authors' pipeline: Estimation of nucleated cell counts was performed using reference gene primer amplification. Clones were sequenced by immunoSEQ multiplex PCR, and TCRdb holds only the in-frame ones, with some missing. That table supplies the V and J calls and clone size; D and trimming were determined from the DNA. The table includes approximately 260,000 clones, over 70% detected once. V trimming: 5 bases; J trimming: 6 bases; junction bases outside the gene matches: 2. The CDR3 contains 13 residues. Seattle cases were enrolled at active infection and followed longitudinally. The chain combines TRBV12-3 or TRBV12-4 with TRBJ2-1, with 9 bases identical to TRBD1. The source material was peripheral blood. The TCR was taken from a woman in her seventies with COVID-19, enrolled during active disease. The CDR3: CASSPTGGNEQFF. The CDR3, as DNA: TGTGCCAGCAGTCCGACAGGGGGCAATGAGCAGTTCTTC.